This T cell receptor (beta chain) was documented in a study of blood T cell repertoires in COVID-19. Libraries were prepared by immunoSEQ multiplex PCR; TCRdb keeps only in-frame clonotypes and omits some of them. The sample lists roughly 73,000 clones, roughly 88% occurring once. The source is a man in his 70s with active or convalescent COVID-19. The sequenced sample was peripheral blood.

The CDR3 DNA is TGTGCCGGCTACAGGGTCCCCTACGAGCAGTACTTC. Its protein product is CAGYRVPYEQYF. The genes are TRBV19 and TRBJ2-7; D is perhaps TRBD1 (6 bases). Germline assignment: CDR1 LNHDA and CDR2 SQIVND (reference sequence). CDR3 length: 12 amino acids. The V and J ends lost 11 bases and 2 bases respectively, with 13 bases between them.